A single sample gave rise to the 22 T cell receptor beta chains below, sequenced in a study of blood T cell repertoires in COVID-19. Produced via immunoSEQ multiplex PCR; TCRdb's table is partial and in-frame only. The sample comprises 150,000 to 200,000 clones, about 88% of which are singletons, and 0.99% rests with the top ten. Sequenced material: peripheral blood. The receptors shown here come from a man between 18 and 35 years old with acute or convalescent COVID-19.

The chain has TRBV6-1 and TRBJ2-1, with TRBD2 identical over 7 bases. Looked up from germline, CDR1 is MNHNS and CDR2 is SASEGT. V was pared by 3 bases and J by 0 bases, with 5 bases of the junction left unmatched. This CDR3 has 16 amino acids. Here the CDR3 reads CASSDAGESSYNEQFF. The CDR3 DNA sequence: TGTGCCAGCAGTGATGCGGGAGAAAGCTCCTACAATGAGCAGTTCTTC.

The chain couples TRBV4-2 to TRBJ1-4, with 8 bases identical to TRBD1. CDR3 length: 16 residues. After removal of 1 base from V and 14 bases from J, the junction contained 15 bases not matched to a gene. From germline, CDR1 is LGHNA and CDR2 YNFKEQ. The CDR3 spells CASSQGSDGTGDLLFF. CDR3 coding DNA: TGTGCCAGCAGCCAAGGAAGCGATGGGACAGGCGACCTCCTGTTTTTT.

The chain links TRBV19 to TRBJ1-5; a possible D gene is TRBD1 (5 bases). V shed 2 bases and J shed 5 bases, with 13 bases lying between them. The CDR3 is 15 residues long. The germline CDR1 and CDR2 sequences are LNHDA and SQIVND (reference sequence). The CDR3 nucleotides read TGTGCCAGTAGTATATTGGGGGGAAGGGATCAGCCCCAGCATTTT. Its protein product is CASSILGGRDQPQHF.

The V and J genes are TRBV18 and TRBJ2-5; 7 bases are shared with TRBD1. The germline V gene encodes CDR1 KGHSH and CDR2 LQKENI. V was pared by 4 bases and J by 5 bases, with 7 bases of the junction left unmatched. This CDR3 spans 14 amino acids. CDR3 protein: CASSRGQAEETQYF. CDR3 DNA: TGTGCCAGCTCACGAGGACAGGCAGAGGAGACCCAGTACTTC.

The genes are TRBV27 and TRBJ1-2; 9 bases are shared with TRBD1. The germline V gene has CDR1 MNHEY and CDR2 SMNVEV (reference sequence). This CDR3 has 16 amino acids. The ends lost 0 bases at V and 5 bases at J; junction bases unmatched: 7. The CDR3 region is CASSLSNRGHRYGYTF. CDR3 nucleotides: TGTGCCAGCAGTTTATCGAACAGGGGGCATCGGTATGGCTACACCTTC.

The chain has TRBV28 and TRBJ1-1, with D perhaps TRBD1 (6 bases). The CDR3 extends over 14 amino acids. Trimming removed 1 base from V and 4 bases from J, with 10 bases in between. Germline V lookup: CDR1 MDHEN, CDR2 SYDVKM. CDR3 nucleotide sequence: TGTGCCAGCAGTTTATCAGGGGTTCGCACTGAAGCTTTCTTT. Protein sequence: CASSLSGVRTEAFF. Drawing the rest from reference TRBV28 and TRBJ1-1, the complete variable domain is DVKVTQSSRYLVKRTGEKVFLECVQDMDHENMFWYRQDPGLGLRLIYFSYDVKMKEKGDIPEGYSVSREKKERFSLILESASTNQTSMYLCASSLSGVRTEAFFGQGTRLTVV.

The CDR3 spells CASSKARDSAEAFF. The CDR3 DNA is TGTGCCAGCAGTAAGGCTCGGGATAGCGCTGAAGCTTTCTTT. This chain joins TRBV6-5 and TRBJ1-1; D gene ambiguous. This CDR3 comprises 14 residues. The V gene's germline CDR1 is MNHEY and CDR2 SVGAGI. V was clipped by 5 bases and J by 6 bases, with 16 bases between them.

This chain uses TRBV27 with TRBJ2-1; 9 bases match TRBD1. This CDR3 is 15 amino acids long. The germline CDR1 and CDR2 sequences are MNHEY and SMNVEV (reference sequence). After removal of 6 bases from V and 6 bases from J, the junction contained 9 bases not matched to a gene. The CDR3 here is CASSRPGQGPNEQFF. The CDR3 nucleotides are TGTGCCAGCAGCAGACCGGGACAGGGACCCAATGAGCAGTTCTTC.

The count of this clone is one. The chain has TRBV4-2 and TRBJ1-3; the match to TRBD1 covers 7 bases. This CDR3 is built from 17 residues. CDR1 LGHNA and CDR2 YNFKEQ come from the germline V gene. The V and J ends lost 0 bases and 0 bases, in that order; junction bases with no gene match: 5. The CDR3 sequence: CASSQDFGDSSGNTIYF. CDR3 nucleotide sequence: TGTGCCAGCAGCCAAGATTTTGGGGACAGCTCTGGAAACACCATATATTTT.

This sequence joins TRBV27 and TRBJ1-2; 8 positions agree with TRBD1. Germline V gives CDR1 MNHEY, CDR2 SMNVEV (reference sequence). This CDR3 comprises 17 residues. V was pared by 4 bases and J by 2 bases, with 12 bases of the junction left unmatched. For the CDR3, the DNA is TGTGCCAGCAGTTCGCTCAGGGGGCGGAGAGGAAACTATGGCTACACCTTC. Translating it yields CASSSLRGRRGNYGYTF.

The rearrangement joins TRBV7-8 to TRBJ2-4; maybe TRBD2 (5 bases). Germline CDR1 reads SGHVS; CDR2 reads FQNEAQ. V lost 5 bases to trimming and J lost 0 bases, with 26 bases between them. This CDR3 is 20 amino acids long. The CDR3 loop is CASSHLVGDPTEIAKNIQYF. The CDR3 DNA sequence: TGTGCCAGCAGCCACCTGGTCGGGGATCCGACTGAGATAGCCAAAAACATTCAGTACTTC. The full variable domain, rest sourced from reference TRBV7-8 and TRBJ2-4, is GAGVSQSPRYKVAKRGQDVALRCDPISGHVSLFWYQQALGQGPEFLTYFQNEAQLDKSGLPSDRFFAERPEGSVSTLKIQRTQQEDSAVYLCASSHLVGDPTEIAKNIQYFGAGTRLSVL.

The V and J genes are TRBV4-1 and TRBJ2-3; 9 nucleotides align to TRBD2. This CDR3 comprises 17 residues. Germline values: CDR1 MGHRA, CDR2 YSYEKL. V was pared by 1 base and J by 2 bases, with 7 bases of the junction left unmatched. CDR3 sequence: CASSQVATSGYTDTQYF. CDR3 DNA: TGCGCCAGCAGCCAAGTTGCGACTAGCGGCTACACAGATACGCAGTATTTT.

The J gene is TRBJ2-1, the V gene TRBV19, with TRBD1 as a possible D gene (6 bases). The CDR3 loop spans 17 amino acids. With 6 bases removed from V and 0 bases from J, the gap between germline ends came to 18 bases. Germline V gene sequence: CDR1 LNHDA, CDR2 SQIVND (reference sequence). CDR3 DNA sequence: TGTGCCAGTAGCGCCCGGGTAGGGGACATCTCCTACAATGAGCAGTTCTTC. It is translated as CASSARVGDISYNEQFF. Drawing the rest from reference TRBV19 and TRBJ2-1, the complete variable domain is DGGITQSPKYLFRKEGQNVTLSCEQNLNHDAMYWYRQDPGQGLRLIYYSQIVNDFQKGDIAEGYSVSREKKESFPLTVTSAQKNPTAFYLCASSARVGDISYNEQFFGPGTRLTVL.

This clone showed up just a few times. The chain has TRBV19 and TRBJ1-5; possibly TRBD1 for D (6 bases). V was clipped by 6 bases and J by 1 base, with 10 bases between them. This CDR3 has 14 amino acids. Germline V gene lookup returns CDR1 LNHDA and CDR2 SQIVND (reference sequence). This CDR3 is CASSRGGSNQPQHF. The CDR3 DNA reads as TGTGCCAGTAGCAGGGGTGGAAGCAATCAGCCCCAGCATTTT.

The genes are TRBV6-5 and TRBJ2-1; D is unclear. Trimming removed 8 bases from V and 4 bases from J, with 6 bases in between. The germline V gene has CDR1 MNHEY and CDR2 SVGAGI. The CDR3 has 11 residues. CDR3 region: CASVQYNEQFF. The CDR3 DNA reads as TGTGCCAGCGTACAATACAATGAGCAGTTCTTC.

The rearrangement joins TRBV24-1 to TRBJ2-2; TRBD2 agrees at 11 bases. This CDR3 has 16 amino acids. The germline CDR1 and CDR2 sequences are KGHDR and SFDVKD. The trim removed 4 bases at V and 4 bases at J, leaving 4 bases unmatched. CDR3 sequence reads: CATSDLAGGSTGELFF. DNA of the CDR3: TGTGCCACCAGTGACCTAGCGGGGGGCAGCACCGGGGAGCTGTTTTTT.

The sample holds one count of this clone. This chain links TRBV10-2 with TRBJ2-1; D gene ambiguous. CDR3 length equals 12 residues. Germline V gene sequence: CDR1 WSHSY, CDR2 SAAADI. The V end lost 7 bases, the J end lost 9 bases, and 13 bases lay between the germline ends. This CDR3 reads CASIGLVGEQFF. CDR3 nucleotides: TGCGCCAGCATTGGTCTTGTCGGTGAGCAGTTCTTC.

V gene TRBV11-3 combines with J gene TRBJ2-3; 12 nucleotides match TRBD2. Germline loops: CDR1 SGHNT, CDR2 YENEEA. Losses at the gene ends were 5 bases for V and 6 bases for J; bases not matched to a gene: 3. This CDR3 spans 14 amino acids. The CDR3 region has the DNA TGTGCCAGCAGCCCAGGACTAGCGGGGGATACGCAGTATTTT. It is translated as CASSPGLAGDTQYF.

This chain connects TRBV7-2 to TRBJ2-7; D might be TRBD2 (6 bases). Germline V gives CDR1 SGHTA, CDR2 FQGNSA. CDR3 length: 15 residues. Trimming shortened V by 0 bases and J by 7 bases, and 16 bases separated the two germline ends. The CDR3 loop is CASSLAPSEPEEQYF. For the CDR3, the DNA is TGTGCCAGCAGCTTAGCGCCTAGCGAGCCTGAGGAGCAGTACTTC.

The chain uses TRBV11-2 and TRBJ1-5, with 7 bases lining up with TRBD1. V lost 5 bases and J lost 4; bases outside the gene matches: 5. This CDR3 contains 14 residues. Germline-derived CDR1 and CDR2 are SGHAT and FQNNGV. The CDR3 sequence is CASSLLDRNQPQHF. In DNA, the CDR3 is TGTGCCAGCAGCCTCCTGGACAGGAATCAGCCCCAGCATTTT.

V gene TRBV6-6 combines with J gene TRBJ1-2, with a weak D call TRBD1 (5 bases). CDR3 length: 13 residues. V gave up 6 bases and J gave up 4 bases, with 12 bases separating them. Germline CDR1 reads MNHNY; CDR2 reads SVGAGI (reference sequence). The CDR3 protein is CASSQGGTYGYTF. The DNA for the CDR3 is TGTGCCAGCAGCCAAGGAGGGACCTATGGCTACACCTTC.

The chain has TRBV27 and TRBJ1-6; a possible D gene is TRBD1 (6 bases). Trimming removed 3 bases from V and 7 bases from J, with 13 bases in between. Germline V gene sequence: CDR1 MNHEY, CDR2 SMNVEV (reference sequence). The CDR3 loop spans 15 amino acids. CDR3 loop: CASSLEWGPNSPLHF. CDR3 sequence (DNA): TGTGCCAGCAGTTTGGAGTGGGGGCCGAATTCACCCCTCCACTTT.